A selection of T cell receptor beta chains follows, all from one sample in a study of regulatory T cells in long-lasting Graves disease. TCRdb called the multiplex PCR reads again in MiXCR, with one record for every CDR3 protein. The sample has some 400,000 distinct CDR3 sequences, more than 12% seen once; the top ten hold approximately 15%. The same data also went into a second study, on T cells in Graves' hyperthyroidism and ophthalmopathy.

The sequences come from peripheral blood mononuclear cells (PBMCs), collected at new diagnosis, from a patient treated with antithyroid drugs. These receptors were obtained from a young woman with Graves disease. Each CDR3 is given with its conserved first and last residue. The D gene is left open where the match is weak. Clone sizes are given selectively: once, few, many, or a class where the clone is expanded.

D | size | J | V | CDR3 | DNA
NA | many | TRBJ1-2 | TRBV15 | CATAAGVRDGYTF | TGTGCCACCGCGGCCGGGGTGCGTGATGGCTACACCTTC
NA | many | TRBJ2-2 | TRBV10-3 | CAIGDTGELFF | TGTGCCATCGGGGACACCGGGGAGCTGTTTTTT
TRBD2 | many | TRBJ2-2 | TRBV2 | CASKRTGGRAGELFF | TGTGCCAGCAAAAGGACGGGAGGCCGCGCCGGGGAGCTGTTTTTT
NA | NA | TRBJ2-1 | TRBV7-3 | CASSLRSAKGNEQFF | TGTGCCAGCAGCTTAAGGAGCGCTAAAGGGAATGAGCAGTTCTTC
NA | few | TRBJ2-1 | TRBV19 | CASSFRDSPNEQFF | TGTGCCAGTAGTTTCCGGGACTCCCCAAATGAGCAGTTCTTC
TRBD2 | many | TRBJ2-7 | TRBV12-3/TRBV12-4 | CASSKTSGRSHEQYF | TGTGCCAGCAGTAAGACTAGCGGGAGGAGTCACGAGCAGTACTTC
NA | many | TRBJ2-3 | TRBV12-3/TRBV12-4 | CASSLVLSTDTQYF | TGTGCCAGCAGTTTAGTCCTTAGCACAGATACGCAGTATTTT
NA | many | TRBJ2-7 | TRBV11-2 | CASSLVGGEQYF | TGTGCCAGCAGTTTGGTGGGGGGCGAGCAGTACTTC
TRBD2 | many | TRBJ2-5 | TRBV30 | CAWSVGGSQETQYF | TGTGCCTGGAGTGTTGGCGGGAGTCAGGAGACCCAGTACTTC
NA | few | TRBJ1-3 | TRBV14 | CASSRVSGNTIYF | TGTGCCAGCAGCAGAGTCTCTGGAAACACCATATATTTT
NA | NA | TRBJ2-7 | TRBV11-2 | CASSLERGAAYEQYF | TGTGCCAGCAGCTTAGAACGGGGGGCAGCCTACGAGCAGTACTTC
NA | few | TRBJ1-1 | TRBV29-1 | CSVPQGAEAFF | TGCAGCGTTCCTCAGGGCGCCGAAGCTTTCTTT
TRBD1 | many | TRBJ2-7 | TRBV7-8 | CASSLLGQANYEQYF | TGTGCCAGCAGCTTACTGGGACAGGCCAACTACGAGCAGTACTTC
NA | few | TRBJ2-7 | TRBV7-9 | CASSLPQGSSYEQYF | TGTGCCAGCAGCTTACCTCAAGGGAGCTCCTACGAGCAGTACTTC
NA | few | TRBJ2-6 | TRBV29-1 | CSVAEISGANVLTF | TGCAGCGTTGCGGAAATCTCTGGGGCCAACGTCCTGACTTTC
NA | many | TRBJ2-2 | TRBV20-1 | CSAPLMTNTGELFF | TGCAGTGCCCCACTGATGACGAACACCGGGGAGCTGTTTTTT
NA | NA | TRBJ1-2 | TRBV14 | CASSQEVWGGGYTF | TGTGCCAGCAGCCAAGAGGTTTGGGGTGGCGGCTACACCTTC
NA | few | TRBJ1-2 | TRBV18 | CASSPPRVANYGYTF | TGTGCCAGCTCACCACCGAGGGTAGCTAACTATGGCTACACCTTC
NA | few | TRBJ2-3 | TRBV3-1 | CASSPQGRVSTDTQYF | TGTGCCAGCAGCCCTCAGGGGCGTGTTAGCACAGATACGCAGTATTTT
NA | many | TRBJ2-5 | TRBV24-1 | CATSDFGPGGSGETQYF | TGTGCCACCAGTGATTTTGGGCCGGGTGGATCCGGGGAGACCCAGTACTTC
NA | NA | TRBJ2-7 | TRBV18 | CASSPPVNYEQYF | TGTGCCAGCTCACCACCGGTGAACTACGAGCAGTACTTC
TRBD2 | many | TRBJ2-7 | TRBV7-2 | CASSLGLASYEQYF | TGTGCCAGCAGCTTGGGACTAGCGAGCTACGAGCAGTACTTC
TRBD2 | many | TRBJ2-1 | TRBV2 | CASNPTSGANEQFF | TGTGCCAGCAACCCGACTAGCGGGGCCAATGAGCAGTTCTTC
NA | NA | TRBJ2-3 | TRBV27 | CASSLNLGGSTDTQYF | TGTGCCAGCAGTTTAAATCTGGGCGGTAGCACAGATACGCAGTATTTT
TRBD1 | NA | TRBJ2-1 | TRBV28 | CASSGTGAPNEQFF | TGTGCCAGCAGTGGGACAGGGGCGCCCAATGAGCAGTTCTTC
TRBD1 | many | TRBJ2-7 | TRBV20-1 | CSARRDRGKTYEQYF | TGCAGTGCTAGACGGGACAGGGGGAAAACCTACGAGCAGTACTTC
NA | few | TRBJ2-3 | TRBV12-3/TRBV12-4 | CASRPGVASWRRDTQYF | TGTGCCAGCAGACCGGGCGTGGCTAGCTGGCGACGAGATACGCAGTATTTT
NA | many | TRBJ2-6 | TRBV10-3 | CAISDSSGANVLTF | TGTGCCATCAGTGACAGCTCTGGGGCCAACGTCCTGACTTTC
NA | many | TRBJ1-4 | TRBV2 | CASSWDRDLFF | TGTGCCAGCAGCTGGGACCGGGACCTGTTTTTT
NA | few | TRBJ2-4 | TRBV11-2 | CASSHRDGRGIQYF | TGTGCCAGCAGCCACCGGGACGGCAGAGGCATTCAGTACTTC
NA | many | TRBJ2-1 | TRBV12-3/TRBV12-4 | CASSPQVRTINNEQFF | TGTGCCAGCAGTCCCCAAGTAAGGACAATCAACAATGAGCAGTTCTTC
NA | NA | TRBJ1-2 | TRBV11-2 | CASSLGVTAYGYTF | TGTGCCAGCAGCTTAGGAGTTACAGCCTATGGCTACACCTTC
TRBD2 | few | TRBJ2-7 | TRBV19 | CASSTGLAGGGEQYF | TGTGCCAGTAGTACGGGACTAGCGGGAGGTGGCGAGCAGTACTTC